The entry below describes one TCR beta chain. Method: immunoSEQ multiplex PCR; TCRdb's copy keeps in-frame clones and lacks some. The sample has about 88,000 clones, about 90% seen once. This sample was taken from a study of T cells after somatic rescue of genetic block. This CDR3 is built from 14 residues. Germline V gene sequence: CDR1 SGHTA, CDR2 FQGTGA. V dropped 4 bases and J dropped 6 bases, with 14 bases sitting between them. The receptor's source is a woman younger than 35. The sample taken for sequencing was peripheral blood mononuclear cells (PBMCs). The V and J genes are TRBV7-3 and TRBJ2-3, with D possibly TRBD1 on 6 matching bases. The CDR3 reads CASSSTGVEDTQYF. DNA for the CDR3: TGTGCCAGCAGCTCGACAGGAGTCGAGGATACGCAGTATTTT. Using reference TRBV7-3 and TRBJ2-3 for the parts outside the CDR3, the full variable domain is GAGVSQTPSNKVTEKGKYVELRCDPISGHTALYWYRQSLGQGPEFLIYFQGTGAADDSGLPNDRFFAVRPEGSVSTLKIQRTERGDSAVYLCASSSTGVEDTQYFGPGTRLTVL.